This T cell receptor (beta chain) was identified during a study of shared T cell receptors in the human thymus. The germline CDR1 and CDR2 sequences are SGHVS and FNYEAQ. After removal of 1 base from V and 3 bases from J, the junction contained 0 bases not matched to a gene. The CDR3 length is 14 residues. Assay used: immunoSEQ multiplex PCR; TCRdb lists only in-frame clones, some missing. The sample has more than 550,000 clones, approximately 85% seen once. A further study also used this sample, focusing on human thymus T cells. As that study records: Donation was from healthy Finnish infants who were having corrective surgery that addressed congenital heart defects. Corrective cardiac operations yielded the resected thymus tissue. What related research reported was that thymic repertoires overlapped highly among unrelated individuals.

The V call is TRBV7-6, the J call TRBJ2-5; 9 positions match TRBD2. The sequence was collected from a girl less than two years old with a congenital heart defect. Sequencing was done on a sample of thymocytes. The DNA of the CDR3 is TGTGCCAGCAGCTTAGGGACTAGCGAAGAGACCCAGTACTTC. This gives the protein CASSLGTSEETQYF.